These T cell receptor beta chains were read from a single sample in a study of human T cells and chemical hapten exposure. TCRdb re-derived calls from the RACE reads in MiXCR, one entry per CDR3 protein. The table records under 450,000 distinct CDR3 sequences, roughly 6% of them present only once. Specimen: whole blood, collected in connection with sensitization to the hapten diphenylcyclopropenone (DPC). These receptors came from a young woman with alopecia areata. Some clones in this sample may be carry-over from other donors' samples. Both conserved end residues are part of each CDR3. The D gene is left open where the match is weak. Size tells how often a clone was seen (once, few, many) or the class of an expanded clone, and some rows leave it out.

>TRBV6-6|-|TRBD2|TRBJ2-7|16
TGTGCCAGCAGTTACCCGGGACTAGCGGACTCCTACGAGCAGTACTTC
CASSYPGLADSYEQYF
>TRBV7-9|-|-|TRBJ1-1|14
TGTGCCAGCAGCCTAACCACCAGGTACACTGAAGCTTTCTTT
CASSLTTRYTEAFF
>TRBV6-2/TRBV6-3|few|-|TRBJ2-1|13
TGTGCCAGCAGTCCGGGGGACTACAATGAGCAGTTCTTC
CASSPGDYNEQFF
>TRBV25-1|-|TRBD2|TRBJ2-5|17
TGTGCCAGCAGCGCCCCTACCGGACTAGTGGGCGGTGAGACCCAGTACTTC
CASSAPTGLVGGETQYF
>TRBV4-2|-|-|TRBJ2-3|16
TGTGCCAGCAGCCAAGATAAGCGATTTAGCACAGATACGCAGTATTTT
CASSQDKRFSTDTQYF
>TRBV11-2|-|-|TRBJ2-7|14
TGTGCCAGCAGCTTAGGCGCTCCCTCTTGGGAGCAGTACTTC
CASSLGAPSWEQYF
>TRBV6-2/TRBV6-3|few|-|TRBJ1-5|14
TGTGCCAGCAGATTCGAAGGGGCAAGTCAGCCCCAGCATTTT
CASRFEGASQPQHF
>TRBV29-1|few|-|TRBJ2-7|13
TGCAGCGCTTCTACTCAGACCTCCTACGAGCAGTACTTC
CSASTQTSYEQYF
>TRBV4-3|-|-|TRBJ2-3|13
TGCGCCAGCAGTCAAGAAAGGGCAGATACGCAGTATTTT
CASSQERADTQYF
>TRBV7-6|many|-|TRBJ1-2|13
TGTGCCAGCAGCCCCGGACGGAGCTATGGCTACACCTTC
CASSPGRSYGYTF
>TRBV4-2|few|-|TRBJ2-5|17
TGTGCCAGCAGCCCTTCAGAGGGCAGATTTAGTGAGGAAGCCCAGTACTTC
CASSPSEGRFSEEAQYF
>TRBV9|-|-|TRBJ2-2|18
TGTGCCAGCAGCCCGCGGATCGGGACGGTCACGAACACCGGGGAGCTGTTTTTT
CASSPRIGTVTNTGELFF
>TRBV6-1|many|-|TRBJ1-1|13
TGTGCCAGCAGTGCGTTAGTAGGGACTGAAGCTTTCTTT
CASSALVGTEAFF
>TRBV18|many|TRBD1|TRBJ2-1|15
TGTGCCAGCTCACCACGACAGGGGGATTACAATGAGCAGTTCTTC
CASSPRQGDYNEQFF
>TRBV12-3/TRBV12-4|many|-|TRBJ1-4|12
TGTGCCAGCAGCCTTCGACTTGGGCTGCTGTTTTTT
CASSLRLGLLFF
>TRBV7-2|-|TRBD2|TRBJ2-1|18
TGTGCCAGCAGCTTACTCGGGACTACCTTGTTAGCCTACAATGAGCAGTTCTTC
CASSLLGTTLLAYNEQFF
>TRBV14|-|-|TRBJ2-5|16
TGTGCCAGCAGCCTATTCAGCGCGGGGCCCCAAGAGACCCAGTACTTC
CASSLFSAGPQETQYF
>TRBV12-3/TRBV12-4|few|-|TRBJ1-4|15
TGTGCCAGCAGTTCCAGGGACGGGACTAATGAAAAACTGTTTTTT
CASSSRDGTNEKLFF
>TRBV5-1|many|-|TRBJ1-4|14
TGCGCCAGCAGCTTTGGAGGGACCCGTGAAAAACTGTTTTTT
CASSFGGTREKLFF
>TRBV4-3|-|-|TRBJ1-1|13
TGCGCCAGCAGCTGGGGGGGCCGCACTGAAGCTTTCTTT
CASSWGGRTEAFF
>TRBV4-1|many|-|TRBJ1-6|13
TGCGCCAGCAGCCAATCCCAGGGGCCACCCCTCCACTTT
CASSQSQGPPLHF
>TRBV4-3|few|-|TRBJ1-4|15
TGCGCCAGCAGCTTTTCTACGGGGACTAATGAAAAACTGTTTTTT
CASSFSTGTNEKLFF
>TRBV4-2|many|-|TRBJ1-2|12
TGTGCCAGCAGCCAGTGGGGAGTAGGCTACACCTTC
CASSQWGVGYTF
>TRBV6-5|many|TRBD1|TRBJ2-1|14
TGTGCCAGCAGTTCCAGGACAGGGGTCTATGAGCAGTTCTTC
CASSSRTGVYEQFF
>TRBV12-5|-|-|TRBJ2-3|15
TGTGCTAGTGGCAATCCGACAGGCCTCACAGATACGCAGTATTTT
CASGNPTGLTDTQYF
>TRBV25-1|many|-|TRBJ1-6|15
TGTGCCAGCAGTGACTCTTCACAGGGCGATTCACCCCTCCACTTT
CASSDSSQGDSPLHF
>TRBV2|many|-|TRBJ1-3|17
TGTGCCAGCAGTGTGGGGAGGGGGACGCGGTCTGGAAACACCATATATTTT
CASSVGRGTRSGNTIYF
>TRBV7-2|few|TRBD1|TRBJ2-3|18
TGTGCCAGCAGCCCCACCCCGGGACAGATAAGTTGGGCAGATACGCAGTATTTT
CASSPTPGQISWADTQYF
>TRBV6-1|-|-|TRBJ2-7|13
TGTGCCGCAGCAGAACAAGGGCGCTACGAGCAGTACTTC
CAAAEQGRYEQYF
>TRBV18|-|-|TRBJ2-1|18
TGTGCCAGCTCACCACTAAGTTCAAGGGGGGACAAAGGAAATGAGCAGTTCTTC
CASSPLSSRGDKGNEQFF
>TRBV6-2/TRBV6-3|-|TRBD1|TRBJ2-3|14
TGTGCCAGCAATCGACAGGGAGGCACAGATACGCAGTATTTT
CASNRQGGTDTQYF
>TRBV7-2|few|-|TRBJ1-6|15
TGTGCCAGCAGCTTATTGGGCCTGAATAATTCACCCCTCCACTTT
CASSLLGLNNSPLHF
>TRBV18|-|-|TRBJ2-5|14
TGTGCCAGCTCACCACCGGCAAGAAAAGAGACCCAGTACTTC
CASSPPARKETQYF
>TRBV4-3|few|-|TRBJ1-5|14
TGCGCCAGCAGCCCGGGCAGATCGAATCAGCCCCAGCATTTT
CASSPGRSNQPQHF
>TRBV6-1|many|TRBD1|TRBJ1-5|12
TGTGCCACGGGACAGGGGTATCAGCCCCAGCATTTT
CATGQGYQPQHF
>TRBV29-1|many|TRBD2|TRBJ2-1|11
TGCAGTTCGGGAGGAGGCGGTGAGCAGTTCTTC
CSSGGGGEQFF
>TRBV6-2/TRBV6-3|few|-|TRBJ1-1|16
TGTGCCAGCAAAATAAACTTAAGGGAGGTGAACACTGAAGCTTTCTTT
CASKINLREVNTEAFF
>TRBV4-2|many|-|TRBJ1-2|17
TGTGCCAGCAGCCAGGGTTCGGGGGATACAGGGAGCTATGGCTACACCTTC
CASSQGSGDTGSYGYTF
>TRBV3-1|many|-|TRBJ1-1|10
TGTGCCAGCAGCCAAGACGGAGCTTTCTTT
CASSQDGAFF
>TRBV12-3/TRBV12-4|-|-|TRBJ2-5|14
TGTGCCACCGCCCCTCCTCAGGGGAGAGAGACCCAGTACTTC
CATAPPQGRETQYF
>TRBV11-2|-|TRBD2|TRBJ2-3|20
TGTGCCAGCAGCCCGGGATTCGGACTAGCGGGGGGGACAAGCACAGATACGCAGTATTTT
CASSPGFGLAGGTSTDTQYF
>TRBV5-1|many|-|TRBJ1-6|13
TGCGCCAGCAGCTTTAGTGTTAATTCACCCCTCCACTTT
CASSFSVNSPLHF
>TRBV7-9|many|-|TRBJ1-4|16
TGTGCCAGCAGCTTAGGGGCACAGGGTGGTACTGAAAAACTGTTTTTT
CASSLGAQGGTEKLFF
>TRBV6-5|-|TRBD1|TRBJ1-1|16
TGTGCCAGCAGTTACTCGGGGGACAGGGATTACACTGAAGCTTTCTTT
CASSYSGDRDYTEAFF
>TRBV7-9|few|TRBD1|TRBJ2-7|14
TGTGCCAGCAGCCACCGGGACAGGGATGACGAGCAGTACTTC
CASSHRDRDDEQYF
>TRBV20-1|-|TRBD2|TRBJ2-3|17
TGCAGTGCGCCGACTAGCGGGGGGGCGGGGCCCACAGATACGCAGTATTTT
CSAPTSGGAGPTDTQYF
>TRBV12-3/TRBV12-4|-|-|TRBJ2-2|14
TGTGCCAACTCTTTGAGGATCGGGACCGGGGAGCTGTTTTTT
CANSLRIGTGELFF
>TRBV4-3|few|-|TRBJ2-7|15
TGCGCCAGCAGCCAAGGGATGGGAGCCTCCTACGAGCAGTACTTC
CASSQGMGASYEQYF
>TRBV14|few|-|TRBJ1-1|15
TGTGCCAGCAGCCCGGTCCGGACCGTGAACACTGAAGCTTTCTTT
CASSPVRTVNTEAFF
>TRBV29-1|many|-|TRBJ1-2|11
TGCAGCGTTGCACAGGGCGATGGCTACACCTTC
CSVAQGDGYTF
>TRBV20-1|many|-|TRBJ1-1|13
TGCAGTGCTAGACGGGGGGAGAACACTGAAGCTTTCTTT
CSARRGENTEAFF
>TRBV12-3/TRBV12-4|few|-|TRBJ2-4|15
TGTGCCAGCAGCGACAGAATTATAGCCAAAAACATTCAGTACTTC
CASSDRIIAKNIQYF
>TRBV7-2|many|-|TRBJ1-1|12
TGTGCCAGCAGAACTGAAAGCACTGAAGCTTTCTTT
CASRTESTEAFF